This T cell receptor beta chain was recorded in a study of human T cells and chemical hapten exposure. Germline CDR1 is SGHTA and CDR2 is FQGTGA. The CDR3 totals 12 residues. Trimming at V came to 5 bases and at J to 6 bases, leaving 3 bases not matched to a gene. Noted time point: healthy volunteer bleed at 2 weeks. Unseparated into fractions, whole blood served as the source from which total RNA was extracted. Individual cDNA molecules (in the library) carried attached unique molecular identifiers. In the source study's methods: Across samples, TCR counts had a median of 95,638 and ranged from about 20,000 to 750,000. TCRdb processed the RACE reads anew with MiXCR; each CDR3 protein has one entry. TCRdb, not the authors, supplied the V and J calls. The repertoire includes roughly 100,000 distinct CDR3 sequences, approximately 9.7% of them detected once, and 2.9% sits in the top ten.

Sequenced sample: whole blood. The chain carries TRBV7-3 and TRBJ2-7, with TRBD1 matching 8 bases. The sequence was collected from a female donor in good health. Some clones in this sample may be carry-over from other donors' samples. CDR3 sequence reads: CASSTQGGEQYF. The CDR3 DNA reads TGTGCCAGCAGCACACAGGGGGGCGAGCAGTACTTC.